Each of the 26 T cell receptor beta chains below was sequenced from the same sample in a study of shared clonotypes between healthy human individuals. This table comes from immunoSEQ multiplex PCR, and its TCRdb copy is limited to in-frame clones, with some not included. The top ten clones hold about 0.36% of a sample with about 2.5 million clones, roughly 90% of them seen once. The sample taken for sequencing was naive CD4+ T cells from PBMCs. The subset denotes: CD45RA+ positively selected. The receptors here all came from a man younger than 35 in good health. Some clones in this sample may be carry-over from other donors' samples.

This sequence joins TRBV7-9 and TRBJ2-3; no firm D call. The CDR3 consists of 12 residues. With 5 bases removed from V and 4 bases from J, the gap between germline ends came to 7 bases. Germline V lookup: CDR1 SEHNR, CDR2 FQNEAQ (reference sequence). CDR3 coding DNA: TGTGCCAGCAGCCCAGAGGCAGATACGCAGTATTTT. The encoded protein is CASSPEADTQYF.

This chain uses TRBV11-2 with TRBJ1-2, with a possible D match to TRBD1 (5 bases). CDR1 and CDR2 (germline): SGHAT, FQNNGV. CDR3 size: 13 residues. V lost 2 bases, J lost 10 bases, and 14 bases lay in between. CDR3 bases: TGTGCCAGCAGCTTAACCCTAACCGGGGCCTACACCTTC. This encodes CASSLTLTGAYTF. The variable domain in full, completed from reference TRBV11-2 and TRBJ1-2, reads EAGVAQSPRYKIIEKRQSVAFWCNPISGHATLYWYQQILGQGPKLLIQFQNNGVVDDSQLPKDRFSAERLKGVDSTLKIQPAKLEDSAVYLCASSLTLTGAYTFGSGTRLTVV.

The chain employs TRBV2 and TRBJ2-7; D perhaps matches TRBD1 (6 bases). The CDR3 is 17 residues long. V was clipped by 6 bases and J by 2 bases, with 23 bases between them. CDR1 is SNHLY, CDR2 FYNNEI, per germline. The chain's CDR3 is CASRGRPDSHSPYEQYF. The CDR3 nucleotides are TGTGCCAGCAGGGGACGGCCGGACAGTCATTCTCCCTACGAGCAGTACTTC.

The gene calls are TRBV7-2 and TRBJ2-2; D is unresolved. Germline lookup yields CDR1 SGHTA and CDR2 FQGNSA. This CDR3 has 14 amino acids. Trimming pared 3 bases from V and 7 bases from J, leaving 12 bases between. The CDR3 DNA reads as TGTGCCAGCAGCTTCTGGCTGGGTGGCGGGGAGCTGTTTTTT. Translation: CASSFWLGGGELFF.

V is TRBV29-1 and J is TRBJ2-3; TRBD2 aligns across 7 bases. Germline lookup yields CDR1 SQVTM and CDR2 ANQGSEA. The CDR3 sequence is 15 residues long. V was clipped by 4 bases and J by 2 bases; unmatched bases: 9. CDR3 bases: TGCAGCGTTGGCTTACTAGCGCCCGCCACAGATACGCAGTATTTT. Residues: CSVGLLAPATDTQYF.

Worth noting for this clone: Other nucleotide sequences from this sample produce the same CDR3. The V call is TRBV9, the J call TRBJ2-3; D unresolved. The CDR3 length is 13 residues. The germline V gene has CDR1 SGDLS and CDR2 YYNGEE. Trimming pared 1 base from V and 2 bases from J, leaving 5 bases between. The DNA of the CDR3 is TGTGCCAGCAGCGTAATTTCCACAGATACGCAGTATTTT. It translates to CASSVISTDTQYF. Filled out from reference TRBV9 and TRBJ2-3, the complete variable domain reads DSGVTQTPKHLITATGQRVTLRCSPRSGDLSVYWYQQSLDQGLQFLIQYYNGEERAKGNILERFSAQQFPDLHSELNLSSLELGDSALYFCASSVISTDTQYFGPGTRLTVL.

This clone came up once. The J gene is TRBJ2-1, the V gene TRBV9; TRBD1 or TRBD2 may be the D gene (6 bases each). The V gene lost 4 bases and the J gene lost 0 bases, with 14 bases spanning the gap. The CDR3 sequence is 16 residues long. The germline V gene encodes CDR1 SGDLS and CDR2 YYNGEE. DNA of the CDR3: TGTGCCAGCAGCTTAGGGGGTAGCGGCTCCTACAATGAGCAGTTCTTC. Translating it yields CASSLGGSGSYNEQFF.

The J gene is TRBJ2-5, the V gene TRBV7-7; 7 bases align to TRBD1. Germline trimming cut 3 bases from V and 5 bases from J; bases unmatched to any gene: 3. The CDR3 sequence is 13 residues long. Germline CDR1 and CDR2: SSHAT and FNYEAQ (reference sequence). CDR3 DNA sequence: TGTGCCAGCAGCTTGACAGGGACGGAGACCCAGTACTTC. Its protein is CASSLTGTETQYF.

The chain uses TRBV19 and TRBJ2-1; 9 bases fit TRBD2. CDR1 LNHDA and CDR2 SQIVND come from the germline V gene (reference sequence). The ends lost 5 bases at V and 3 bases at J; junction bases unmatched: 8. This CDR3 is 16 amino acids long. The CDR3 bases are TGTGCCAGTAGTTCCCGACTAGCGGAGGGCTACAATGAGCAGTTCTTC. As protein: CASSSRLAEGYNEQFF. The entire variable domain, with the rest obtained from reference TRBV19 and TRBJ2-1, is as follows: DGGITQSPKYLFRKEGQNVTLSCEQNLNHDAMYWYRQDPGQGLRLIYYSQIVNDFQKGDIAEGYSVSREKKESFPLTVTSAQKNPTAFYLCASSSRLAEGYNEQFFGPGTRLTVL.

The chain couples TRBV4-1 to TRBJ2-7; 8 positions match TRBD1. V lost 4 bases and J lost 0; bases outside the gene matches: 5. Germline V gives CDR1 MGHRA, CDR2 YSYEKL. This CDR3 region has 15 residues. The CDR3 loop reads CASSPRTGSSYEQYF. CDR3 nucleotides: TGCGCCAGCAGCCCCAGGACAGGGAGCTCCTACGAGCAGTACTTC.

This sequence joins TRBV28 and TRBJ2-7; tentatively, D is TRBD1 (5 bases). Trimming removed 3 bases from V and 5 bases from J, with 11 bases in between. In germline, CDR1 is MDHEN, CDR2 SYDVKM. CDR3 length: 13 amino acids. This chain's CDR3 is CASSFQGRDEQYF. CDR3 DNA: TGTGCCAGCAGTTTTCAGGGTCGCGACGAGCAGTACTTC.

V usage is TRBV5-6 and J usage is TRBJ2-3; the match to TRBD2 covers 8 bases. Germline loops: CDR1 SGHDT, CDR2 YYEEEE. Losses at the gene ends were 1 base for V and 1 base for J; bases not matched to a gene: 2. The CDR3 runs to 15 residues. CDR3 sequence reads: CASSLPGGGTDTQYF. CDR3 nucleotide sequence: TGTGCCAGCAGCTTGCCGGGAGGGGGCACAGATACGCAGTATTTT.

This sequence joins TRBV18 and TRBJ1-2, with D hard to call. From germline, CDR1 is KGHSH and CDR2 LQKENI. There are 17 residues in the CDR3. The V end lost 3 bases, the J end lost 7 bases, and 24 bases lay between the germline ends. CDR3 DNA: TGTGCCAGCTCACCTGCTTTTGGGAGCCAGAGGCAGGTTGGCTACACCTTC. Translation gives CASSPAFGSQRQVGYTF. Using reference TRBV18 and TRBJ1-2 for the parts outside the CDR3, the full variable domain is NAGVMQNPRHLVRRRGQEARLRCSPMKGHSHVYWYRQLPEEGLKFMVYLQKENIIDESGMPKERFSAEFPKEGPSILRIQQVVRGDSAAYFCASSPAFGSQRQVGYTFGSGTRLTVV.

V usage is TRBV6-1 and J usage is TRBJ1-1; a weak D match, TRBD1 (5 bases). The germline V gene has CDR1 MNHNS and CDR2 SASEGT. The ends were cut back, 6 bases at V and 5 bases at J, with 13 bases in the middle. This CDR3 is 13 amino acids long. CDR3 sequence reads: CASRKIQGTEAFF. DNA of the CDR3: TGTGCCAGCAGGAAAATCCAGGGTACTGAAGCTTTCTTT.

This clone occurred a few times. The rearrangement links TRBV29-1 to TRBJ1-1; tentative D call: TRBD1 (6 bases). The germline V and J ends were trimmed by 4 bases and 4 bases, with 13 bases remaining between them. Germline CDR1 and CDR2: SQVTM and ANQGSEA. CDR3 length: 13 residues. As DNA, the CDR3 is TGCAGCGTTGGTGTGGGGGCGGCCACTGAAGCTTTCTTT. Translated, it gives CSVGVGAATEAFF.

The rearrangement links TRBV29-1 to TRBJ2-5; D ambiguous. In germline, CDR1 is SQVTM, CDR2 ANQGSEA. With 4 bases removed from V and 4 bases from J, the gap between germline ends came to 13 bases. The CDR3 contains 13 residues. CDR3 DNA sequence: TGCAGCGTTGCCAACCACCTCCTAGAGACCCAGTACTTC. Protein product: CSVANHLLETQYF.

This clone has just one count. The chain is built from TRBV28 and TRBJ1-4, with a possible D match to TRBD1 (5 bases). The CDR3 covers 13 residues. The V end was cut by 6 bases, the J end by 6 bases, with 11 bases between. From germline, CDR1 is MDHEN and CDR2 SYDVKM. The CDR3 loop is CASSPQGYEKLFF. The CDR3, as DNA: TGTGCCAGCAGCCCTCAGGGATATGAAAAACTGTTTTTT.

A single count supports this clone. Because the CDR3's place on the DNA is in doubt, the DNA is left out and the CDR3 is given as listed by TCRdb. The chain carries TRBV19 and TRBJ1-3. Germline values: CDR1 LNHDA, CDR2 SQIVND (reference sequence). The CDR3 totals 14 residues, both ends included. CDR3 amino acids: CASTSGATGNTIYF.

The chain couples TRBV7-8 to TRBJ1-1; TRBD1 might be the D (5 bases). The length of the CDR3 is 14 residues. Between the trimmed V and J ends, which lost 3 bases and 8 bases, there was a span of 16 bases. The germline gives CDR1 SGHVS, CDR2 FQNEAQ. CDR3 sequence: CASSFATGTHEAFF. Written as DNA, the CDR3 is TGTGCCAGCAGCTTTGCAACCGGGACCCACGAAGCTTTCTTT.

This sequence joins TRBV9 and TRBJ1-3; TRBD1 is a possible D gene (5 bases). The germline V and J ends were trimmed by 4 bases and 4 bases, with 12 bases remaining between them. The CDR3 contains 14 residues. The germline V gene encodes CDR1 SGDLS and CDR2 YYNGEE. CDR3 nucleotide sequence: TGTGCCAGCAGCCCCCGGGACGGAGGAAACACCATATATTTT. Translation gives CASSPRDGGNTIYF. Using reference TRBV9 and TRBJ1-3 for the parts outside the CDR3, the full variable domain is DSGVTQTPKHLITATGQRVTLRCSPRSGDLSVYWYQQSLDQGLQFLIQYYNGEERAKGNILERFSAQQFPDLHSELNLSSLELGDSALYFCASSPRDGGNTIYFGEGSWLTVV.

The chain employs TRBV2 and TRBJ1-2, with D possibly being TRBD1 (5 bases). CDR3 length: 14 residues. CDR1 and CDR2 (germline): SNHLY, FYNNEI. Trimming removed 4 bases at V and 8 bases at J, with 17 bases between. The CDR3 protein is CASSVFQGGEGYTF. CDR3 coding DNA: TGTGCCAGCAGTGTGTTTCAGGGAGGGGAAGGCTACACCTTC.

The genes are TRBV5-1 and TRBJ2-5; 8 bases are a match to TRBD2. Germline CDR1 reads SGHRS; CDR2 reads YFSETQ. With V trimmed by 9 bases and J by 5 bases, 12 bases remained unmatched. The CDR3 runs to 14 residues. The CDR3 region has the DNA TGCGCCACCCGGGCTGGAGCGGGAGTTGAGACCCAGTACTTC. Its protein is CATRAGAGVETQYF.

This chain joins TRBV2 and TRBJ2-7, with a tentative D call TRBD1 (5 bases). The CDR3 contains 12 residues. The V end was cut by 6 bases, the J end by 3 bases, with 9 bases between. CDR1 and CDR2 (germline): SNHLY, FYNNEI. The CDR3 DNA reads as TGTGCCAGCAGAGGGGTGGGCTACGAGCAGTACTTC. This codes for CASRGVGYEQYF.

As regards this clone: The identical CDR3 is also encoded by other nucleotide sequences in the sample. V is TRBV5-4 and J is TRBJ1-2; no clear D gene. The CDR3 consists of 13 residues. Trimming pared 0 bases from V and 1 base from J, leaving 4 bases between. Germline values: CDR1 SGHNT, CDR2 YYREEE (reference sequence). This chain's CDR3 is CASSLDGNYGYTF. The CDR3 DNA reads TGTGCCAGCAGCTTGGACGGTAACTATGGCTACACCTTC. The entire variable domain, with the rest obtained from reference TRBV5-4 and TRBJ1-2, is as follows: ETGVTQSPTHLIKTRGQQVTLRCSSQSGHNTVSWYQQALGQGPQFIFQYYREEENGRGNFPPRFSGLQFPNYSSELNVNALELDDSALYLCASSLDGNYGYTFGSGTRLTVV.

About this clone itself: Germline is not matched at one junction end, which may reflect a read error. V usage is TRBV5-1 and J usage is TRBJ2-7; D unclear. The CDR3 contains 14 residues. The germline gives CDR1 SGHRS, CDR2 YFSETQ. Written as DNA, the CDR3 is TGCGACAGCAGCTTGGTTGGACCTTCCTACGAGCAGTACTTC. The encoded protein is CDSSLVGPSYEQYF.

The chain is built from TRBV28 and TRBJ1-2; a possible D gene is TRBD1 (5 bases). The length of the CDR3 is 12 residues. With 5 bases removed from V and 5 bases from J, the gap between germline ends came to 9 bases. Germline values: CDR1 MDHEN, CDR2 SYDVKM. The CDR3 is CASSTEGYGYTF. The CDR3 DNA is TGTGCCAGCAGTACCGAGGGGTATGGCTACACCTTC.